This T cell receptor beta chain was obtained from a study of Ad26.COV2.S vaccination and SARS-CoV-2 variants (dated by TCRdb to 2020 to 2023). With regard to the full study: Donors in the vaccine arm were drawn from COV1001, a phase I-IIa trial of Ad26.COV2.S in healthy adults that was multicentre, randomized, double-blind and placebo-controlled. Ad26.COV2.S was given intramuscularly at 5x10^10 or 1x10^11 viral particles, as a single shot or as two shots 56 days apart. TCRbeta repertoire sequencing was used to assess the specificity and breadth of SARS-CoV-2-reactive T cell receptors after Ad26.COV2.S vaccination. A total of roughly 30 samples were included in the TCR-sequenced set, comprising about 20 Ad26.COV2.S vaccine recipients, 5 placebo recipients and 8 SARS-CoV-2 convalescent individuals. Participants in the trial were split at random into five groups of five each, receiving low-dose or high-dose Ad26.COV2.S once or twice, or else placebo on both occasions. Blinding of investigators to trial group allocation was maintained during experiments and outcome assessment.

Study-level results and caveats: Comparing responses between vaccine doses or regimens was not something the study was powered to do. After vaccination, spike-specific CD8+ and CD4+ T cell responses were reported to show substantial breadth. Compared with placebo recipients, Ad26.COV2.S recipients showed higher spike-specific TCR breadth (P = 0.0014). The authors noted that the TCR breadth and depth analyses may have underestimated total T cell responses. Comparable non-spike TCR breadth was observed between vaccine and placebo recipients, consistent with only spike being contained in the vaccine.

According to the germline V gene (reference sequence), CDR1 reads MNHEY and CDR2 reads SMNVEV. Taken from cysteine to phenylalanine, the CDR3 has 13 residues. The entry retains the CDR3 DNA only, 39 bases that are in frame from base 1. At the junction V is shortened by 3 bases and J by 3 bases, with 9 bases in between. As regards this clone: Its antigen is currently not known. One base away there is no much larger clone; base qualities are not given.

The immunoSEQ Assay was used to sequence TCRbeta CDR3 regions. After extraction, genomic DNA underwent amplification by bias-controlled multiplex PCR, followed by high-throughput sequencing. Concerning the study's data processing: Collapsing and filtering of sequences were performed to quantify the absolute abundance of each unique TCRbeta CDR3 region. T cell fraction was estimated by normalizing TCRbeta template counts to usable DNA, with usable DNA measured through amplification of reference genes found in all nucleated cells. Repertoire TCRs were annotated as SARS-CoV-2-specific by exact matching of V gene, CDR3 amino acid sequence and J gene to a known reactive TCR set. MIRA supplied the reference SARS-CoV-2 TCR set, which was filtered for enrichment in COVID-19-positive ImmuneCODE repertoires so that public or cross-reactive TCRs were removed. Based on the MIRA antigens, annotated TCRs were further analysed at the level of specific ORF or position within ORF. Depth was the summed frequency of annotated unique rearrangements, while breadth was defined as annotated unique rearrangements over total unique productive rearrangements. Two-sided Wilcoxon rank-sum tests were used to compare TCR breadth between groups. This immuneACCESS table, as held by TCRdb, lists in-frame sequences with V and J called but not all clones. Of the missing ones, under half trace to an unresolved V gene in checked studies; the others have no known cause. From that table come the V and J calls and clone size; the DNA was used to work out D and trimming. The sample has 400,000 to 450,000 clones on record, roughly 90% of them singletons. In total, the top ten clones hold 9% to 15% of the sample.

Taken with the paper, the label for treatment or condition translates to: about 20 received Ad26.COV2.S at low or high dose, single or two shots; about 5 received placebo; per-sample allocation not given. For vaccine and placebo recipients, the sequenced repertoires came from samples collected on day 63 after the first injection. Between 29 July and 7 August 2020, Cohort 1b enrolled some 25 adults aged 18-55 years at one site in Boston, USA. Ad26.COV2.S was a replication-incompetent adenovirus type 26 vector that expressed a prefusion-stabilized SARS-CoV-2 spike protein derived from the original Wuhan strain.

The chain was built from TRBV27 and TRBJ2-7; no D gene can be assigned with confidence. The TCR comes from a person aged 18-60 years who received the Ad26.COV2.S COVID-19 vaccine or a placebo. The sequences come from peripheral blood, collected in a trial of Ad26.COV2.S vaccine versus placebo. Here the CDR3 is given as CASSFGMGYEQYF. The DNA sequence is TGTGCCAGCAGTTTTGGGATGGGCTACGAGCAGTACTTC.